These 16 T cell receptor beta chains originate from one sample sequenced in a study of blood T cell repertoires in COVID-19. Using immunoSEQ multiplex PCR, the repertoire was profiled, and TCRdb retains in-frame clones only, with some absent. The data show some 300,000 clones, with approximately 89% seen just once and less than 2% held by the top ten. Sequenced material: peripheral blood. These TCRs come from a woman aged 25 to 45 with COVID-19, enrolled during active disease.

CDR3 sequence (DNA): TGCAGCGGGAGCCAAGGAGGGTCGGAACAGTTCTTC. The encoded protein is CSGSQGGSEQFF. The chain is built from TRBV29-1 and TRBJ2-1; D might be TRBD2 (6 bases). From germline, CDR1 is SQVTM and CDR2 ANQGSEA. Trimming removed 7 bases at V and 13 bases at J, with 20 bases between. The CDR3 consists of 12 residues.

The V call is TRBV9, the J call TRBJ1-2; possibly TRBD1 for D (5 bases). The CDR3 contains 12 residues. V was cut by 0 bases and J by 7 bases, with 7 bases left in between. Per germline, CDR1 SGDLS and CDR2 YYNGEE. CDR3 in amino acids: CASSVGRGGYTF. The CDR3 nucleotides read TGTGCCAGCAGCGTAGGGAGGGGTGGCTACACCTTC.

This clone was observed a single time. The junction departs from the called germline gene at one end, perhaps through a read error. The CDR3 DNA reads TGTGCCAGCAGTTTATCGTTTAGCAGGGGAATCTACGGGCAGTACTTC. It specifies CASSLSFSRGIYGQYF. The chain carries TRBV27 and TRBJ2-7; tentatively, D is TRBD1 (6 bases). The CDR3 loop spans 16 amino acids. From germline, CDR1 is MNHEY and CDR2 SMNVEV (reference sequence).

The chain recombines TRBV5-1 with TRBJ1-2; D gene unclear. Per the germline V gene, CDR1 is SGHRS and CDR2 is YFSETQ. Trimming removed 0 bases at V and 4 bases at J, with 7 bases between. The CDR3 has 13 amino acids. The DNA of the CDR3 is TGCGCCAGCAGCTTGGGGCATCGCTATGGCTACACCTTC. This codes for CASSLGHRYGYTF.

DNA for the CDR3: TGTGCCAGCATCTCGGGACAGGGATGGAATTCACCCCTCCACTTT. Translated: CASISGQGWNSPLHF. The chain couples TRBV6-5 to TRBJ1-6; 9 nucleotides agree with TRBD1. The CDR3 is 15 residues long. Per germline, CDR1 MNHEY and CDR2 SVGAGI. The J segment lost 7 bases and the V segment lost 7 bases, leaving 8 bases of the junction unmatched.

The chain is built from TRBV6-1 and TRBJ2-1, with TRBD2 matching 14 bases. The CDR3 has 17 amino acids. The germline gives CDR1 MNHNS, CDR2 SASEGT. The ends lost 3 bases at V and 4 bases at J; junction bases unmatched: 5. CDR3 nucleotides: TGTGCCAGCAGTGAGATCGGACTAGCGGGGGGTTACAATGAGCAGTTCTTC. This gives the protein CASSEIGLAGGYNEQFF.

The gene calls are TRBV2 and TRBJ1-6; perhaps TRBD1 as D (5 bases). The length of the CDR3 is 17 residues. V was shortened by 2 bases and J by 3 bases, with 14 bases between the two germline ends. The germline CDR1 and CDR2 sequences are SNHLY and FYNNEI. The CDR3: CASSERGGRYYNSPLHF. Written as DNA, the CDR3 is TGTGCCAGCAGTGAAAGGGGAGGCAGGTACTATAATTCACCCCTCCACTTT.

The chain is built from TRBV10-2 and TRBJ1-1; D uncertain. From germline, CDR1 is WSHSY and CDR2 SAAADI. V dropped 3 bases and J dropped 6 bases, with 8 bases sitting between them. The CDR3 is made up of 12 amino acids. The CDR3 spells CASSDRYAEAFF. CDR3 DNA sequence: TGCGCCAGCAGTGATCGGTACGCTGAAGCTTTCTTT.

The chain recombines TRBV2 with TRBJ1-6; D call uncertain. Germline V gene data show CDR1 as SNHLY and CDR2 as FYNNEI. The CDR3 is made up of 15 amino acids. Deletions cut 0 bases from V and 8 bases from J, with 11 bases between. The CDR3 DNA follows: TGTGCCAGCAGTGAAGCGTACGGTAGTGATTCACCCCTCCACTTT. It encodes CASSEAYGSDSPLHF.

This clone has a handful of counts. The chain links TRBV3-1 (or the pseudogene TRBV3-2) to TRBJ2-1; 9 bases align to TRBD1. Germline CDR1 is LGHDT and CDR2 is YNNKEL (reference sequence). This CDR3 contains 15 residues. J gave up 10 bases and V 1 base, and 8 bases lay outside the gene matches. In DNA, the CDR3 is TGTGCCAGCAGCCAAGTTGGGACAGGGATCTCCGAGCAGTTCTTC. This codes for CASSQVGTGISEQFF.

J is TRBJ1-1 and V is TRBV27, with TRBD1 identical over 7 bases. Germline lookup yields CDR1 MNHEY and CDR2 SMNVEV (reference sequence). The V gene end was trimmed by 6 bases and the J gene end by 7 bases; junction bases not matched to a gene: 11. The length of the CDR3 is 14 residues. CDR3 bases: TGTGCCAGCAGGACCGGGACAGCAACGAATGAAGCTTTCTTT. Its protein is CASRTGTATNEAFF.

The V and J genes are TRBV10-3 and TRBJ2-5; D may be TRBD1 (6 bases). V was clipped by 3 bases and J by 5 bases, with 16 bases between them. In germline, CDR1 is ENHRY, CDR2 SYGVKD. This CDR3 is built from 15 residues. The CDR3 region is CAISERGIARETQYF. The CDR3 DNA sequence: TGTGCCATCAGTGAAAGGGGGATAGCTCGGGAGACCCAGTACTTC.

The chain has TRBV4-3 and TRBJ2-3; 8 bases align to TRBD2. Trimming cost V 0 bases and J 3 bases; bases outside gene matches: 5. From germline, CDR1 is LGHNA and CDR2 YSLEER. The CDR3 runs to 16 residues. In DNA, the CDR3 is TGCGCCAGCAGCCAAGAGAGGCGGGGGGTTACAGATACGCAGTATTTT. Amino acid sequence: CASSQERRGVTDTQYF.

The J gene is TRBJ2-3, the V gene TRBV18; 11 nucleotides align to TRBD1. The CDR3 has 18 residues. Germline CDR1 and CDR2: KGHSH and LQKENI. J gave up 4 bases and V 3 bases, and 12 bases lay outside the gene matches. In DNA form, the CDR3 reads TGTGCCAGCTCACCCTCTTCAGGGACAGGGGGAACGCCAGATACGCAGTATTTT. It specifies CASSPSSGTGGTPDTQYF.

The V and J genes are TRBV6-5 and TRBJ2-1, with a possible D match to TRBD2 (7 bases). This CDR3 contains 13 residues. V was trimmed by 6 bases and J by 15 bases, leaving 21 bases between them. CDR1 is MNHEY and CDR2 is SVGAGI in the germline V gene. CDR3 residues: CASSRGRGGMSFF. For the CDR3, the DNA is TGTGCCAGCAGCCGAGGGAGGGGGGGGATGTCGTTCTTC.

This chain links TRBV6-6 with TRBJ2-3, with D tentatively TRBD1 (6 bases). Germline assignment: CDR1 MNHNY and CDR2 SVGAGI (reference sequence). V was cut by 2 bases and J by 2 bases, with 11 bases left in between. This CDR3 contains 15 residues. This chain's CDR3 is CASSYLQGLTDTQYF. CDR3 nucleotides: TGTGCCAGCAGTTACCTACAGGGCCTCACAGATACGCAGTATTTT.